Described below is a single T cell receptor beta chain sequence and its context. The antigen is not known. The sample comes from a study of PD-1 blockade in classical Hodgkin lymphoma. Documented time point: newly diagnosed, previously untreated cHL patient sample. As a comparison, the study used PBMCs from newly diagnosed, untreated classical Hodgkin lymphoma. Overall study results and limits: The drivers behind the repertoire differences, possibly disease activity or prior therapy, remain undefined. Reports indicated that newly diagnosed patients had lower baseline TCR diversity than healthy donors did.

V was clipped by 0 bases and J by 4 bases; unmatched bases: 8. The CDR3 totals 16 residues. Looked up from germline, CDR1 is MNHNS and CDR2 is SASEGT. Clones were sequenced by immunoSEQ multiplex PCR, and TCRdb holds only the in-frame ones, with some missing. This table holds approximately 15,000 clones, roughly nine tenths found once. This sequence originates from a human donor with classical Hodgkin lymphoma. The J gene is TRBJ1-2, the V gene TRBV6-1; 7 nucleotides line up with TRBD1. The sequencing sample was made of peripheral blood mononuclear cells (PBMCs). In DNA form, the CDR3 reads TGTGCCAGCAGTGAAGCCGGCAGGGGGGCAATCTATGGCTACACCTTC. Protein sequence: CASSEAGRGAIYGYTF.